One and the same sample provided the 13 T cell receptor beta chains below, sequenced in a study of T cell repertoires in cytomegalovirus infection. TCRdb reprocessed the reads via MiXCR and lists one record per CDR3 protein. The sample carries just under 500,000 distinct CDR3 sequences, 30% to 40% recorded once. The antigens these receptors bind are not known. The source material was cultured PBMCs, sampled from culture after CMV antigen stimulation. These receptors originate from a human donor in good health (CMV status not recorded). Some clones in this sample may be carry-over from other donors' samples.

This clonotype was found many times. The chain links TRBV7-2 to TRBJ1-1; possible D gene TRBD1, 6 bases. Germline V lookup: CDR1 SGHTA, CDR2 FQGNSA. V was pared by 5 bases and J by 4 bases, with 8 bases between. The CDR3 is made up of 12 amino acids. CDR3 bases: TGTGCCAGCAGCCCGACAGGCACTGAAGCTTTCTTT. Translation gives CASSPTGTEAFF. Filled out from reference TRBV7-2 and TRBJ1-1, the complete variable domain reads GAGVSQSPSNKVTEKGKDVELRCDPISGHTALYWYRQSLGQGLEFLIYFQGNSAPDKSGLPSDRFSAERTGGSVSTLTIQRTQQEDSAVYLCASSPTGTEAFFGQGTRLTVV.

The chain recombines TRBV6-1 with TRBJ2-5, with D unclear. CDR1 is MNHNS and CDR2 is SASEGT in the germline V gene. V was shortened by 5 bases and J by 7 bases, with 11 bases between the two germline ends. CDR3 length equals 12 residues. This CDR3 reads CASSPRLGTQYF. In DNA form, the CDR3 reads TGTGCCAGCAGTCCGAGGCTGGGGACCCAGTACTTC.

The J gene is TRBJ2-1, the V gene TRBV4-3; TRBD2 agrees at 9 bases. The germline V gene encodes CDR1 LGHNA and CDR2 YSLEER. Trimming at V came to 2 bases and at J to 2 bases, leaving 4 bases not matched to a gene. CDR3 length equals 16 residues. CDR3 bases: TGCGCCAGCAGCCAATTAGCGGGAGCGACCTACAATGAGCAGTTCTTC. Protein product: CASSQLAGATYNEQFF.

The chain carries TRBV7-9 and TRBJ1-1; no firm D call. The CDR3 loop spans 14 amino acids. Germline-derived CDR1 and CDR2 are SEHNR and FQNEAQ (reference sequence). Trimming removed 5 bases from V and 0 bases from J, with 10 bases in between. The CDR3, as DNA: TGTGCCAGCAGCGTCGTAGTGATGAACACTGAAGCTTTCTTT. As protein: CASSVVVMNTEAFF.

The sample holds a few counts of this clonotype. The rearrangement uses TRBV12-3 or TRBV12-4 and TRBJ2-3, with 8 bases aligning to TRBD2. This CDR3 spans 13 amino acids. J was trimmed by 9 bases and V by 6 bases; bases with no gene match: 8. The CDR3 DNA reads TGTGCCAGCAGCCCAGGGACTAGGTGGACGCAGTATTTT. Encoded protein: CASSPGTRWTQYF.

The CDR3 spells CATVIATANTGELFF. DNA for the CDR3: TGTGCCACCGTCATAGCGACCGCGAACACCGGGGAGCTGTTTTTT. The chain links TRBV19 to TRBJ2-2; TRBD2 is a possible D gene (5 bases). There are 15 residues in the CDR3. CDR1 is LNHDA, CDR2 SQIVND, per germline (reference sequence). V gave up 10 bases and J gave up 0 bases, with 15 bases separating them.

The chain couples TRBV29-1 to TRBJ2-5, with 9 bases aligning to TRBD1. After removal of 5 bases from V and 5 bases from J, the junction contained 12 bases not matched to a gene. The germline gives CDR1 SQVTM, CDR2 ANQGSEA. This CDR3 is 15 amino acids long. The chain's CDR3 is CSVTGQGNSWETQYF. CDR3 DNA sequence: TGCAGCGTTACGGGACAGGGAAATAGCTGGGAGACCCAGTACTTC.

The chain carries TRBV7-2 and TRBJ2-2; tentatively, D is TRBD2 (6 bases). In germline, CDR1 is SGHTA, CDR2 FQGNSA. V was cut by 5 bases and J by 8 bases, with 15 bases left in between. The CDR3 has 14 amino acids. This chain's CDR3 is CASSPSAIGGELFF. The DNA of the CDR3 is TGTGCCAGCAGCCCTAGCGCTATCGGGGGGGAGCTGTTTTTT.

The chain joins TRBV6-1 to TRBJ2-7; no clear D. CDR1 and CDR2 (germline): MNHNS, SASEGT. The CDR3 extends over 11 amino acids. The germline V and J ends were trimmed by 7 bases and 3 bases, with 7 bases remaining between them. The CDR3 loop reads CASNDFYEQYF. DNA of the CDR3: TGTGCCAGCAACGATTTCTACGAGCAGTACTTC.

In its sample, this clonotype was seen many times. The chain uses TRBV11-2 and TRBJ2-1; TRBD2 matches at 10 bases. With 5 bases clipped from V and 4 bases from J, the junction kept 5 bases outside the gene matches. Germline values: CDR1 SGHAT, CDR2 FQNNGV. This CDR3 contains 15 residues. This CDR3 reads CASSPGLAVYNEQFF. CDR3 nucleotides: TGTGCCAGCAGCCCCGGACTAGCGGTATACAATGAGCAGTTCTTC.

The chain is built from TRBV7-3 and TRBJ2-7; the D is unclear. This CDR3 has 17 residues. Trimming removed 4 bases at V and 0 bases at J, with 19 bases between. Germline CDR1 SGHTA, CDR2 FQGTGA. In DNA, the CDR3 is TGTGCCAGCAGCTCCCCCGTGGGCGCGGCAAACTCCTACGAGCAGTACTTC. Encoded protein: CASSSPVGAANSYEQYF.

This sequence joins TRBV12-3 or TRBV12-4 and TRBJ2-7; a possible D gene is TRBD1 (5 bases). The ends were cut back, 4 bases at V and 4 bases at J, with 11 bases in the middle. The CDR3 is 13 residues long. CDR3 bases: TGTGCCAGCAGTTCCCAGGGAATATACGAGCAGTACTTC. Translation: CASSSQGIYEQYF.

This clonotype has more than one count but fewer than ten. This chain uses TRBV7-8 with TRBJ2-1, with 8 bases matching TRBD2. Trimming cost V 7 bases and J 6 bases; bases outside gene matches: 11. Germline CDR1 is SGHVS and CDR2 is FQNEAQ. The CDR3 consists of 15 residues. For the CDR3, the DNA is TGTGCCAGCAAAGGAGGGAGCGGGAGCATCAATGAGCAGTTCTTC. This gives the protein CASKGGSGSINEQFF.